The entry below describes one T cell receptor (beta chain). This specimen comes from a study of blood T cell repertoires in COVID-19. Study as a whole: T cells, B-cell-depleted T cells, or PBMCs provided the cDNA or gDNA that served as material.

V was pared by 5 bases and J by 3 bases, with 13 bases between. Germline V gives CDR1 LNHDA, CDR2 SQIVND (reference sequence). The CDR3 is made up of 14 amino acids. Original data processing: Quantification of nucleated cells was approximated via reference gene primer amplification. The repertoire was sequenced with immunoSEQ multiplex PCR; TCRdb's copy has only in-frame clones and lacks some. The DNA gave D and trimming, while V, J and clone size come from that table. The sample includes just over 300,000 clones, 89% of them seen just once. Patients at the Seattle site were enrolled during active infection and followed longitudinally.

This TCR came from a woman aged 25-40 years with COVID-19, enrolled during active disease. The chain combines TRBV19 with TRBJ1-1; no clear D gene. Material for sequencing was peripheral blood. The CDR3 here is CASSPRRYHTEAFF. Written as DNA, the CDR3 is TGTGCCAGTAGTCCCCGGAGGTATCACACTGAAGCTTTCTTT.